The 29 T cell receptor beta chains listed next were all sequenced from one sample in a study of shared clonotypes between healthy human individuals. Clones were read by immunoSEQ multiplex PCR, and TCRdb kept only the in-frame ones, dropping some. The table has millions of clones, 85% to 95% seen once. The sequenced sample consisted of naive CD4+ T cells from PBMCs. Subset meaning: CD45RA+ positively selected. The receptor set was obtained from a young man in good health. Some clones in this sample may be carry-over from other donors' samples.

This sequence joins TRBV28 and TRBJ1-5; possibly TRBD1 for D (5 bases). CDR3 length: 19 residues. Per the germline V gene, CDR1 is MDHEN and CDR2 is SYDVKM. V was clipped by 3 bases and J by 1 base, with 22 bases between them. This CDR3 is CASSLGGSQGILSNQPQHF. The CDR3 DNA reads as TGTGCCAGCAGTTTGGGAGGCTCCCAGGGAATTTTGAGCAATCAGCCCCAGCATTTT.

The genes are TRBV6-1 and TRBJ1-5, with D unclear. This CDR3 is 13 amino acids long. Germline values: CDR1 MNHNS, CDR2 SASEGT. V gave up 8 bases and J gave up 0 bases, with 8 bases separating them. DNA of the CDR3: TGTGCCAGCCTCTTGGATAGCAATCAGCCCCAGCATTTT. This sequence encodes CASLLDSNQPQHF.

The V gene is TRBV10-3, the J gene TRBJ2-1, with 10 bases that match TRBD2. This CDR3 spans 15 amino acids. Germline V lookup: CDR1 ENHRY, CDR2 SYGVKD. The ends lost 2 bases at V and 7 bases at J; junction bases unmatched: 5. CDR3 in DNA: TGTGCCATCAGTGAGACTGGTAGCGGGAGGAATGAGCAGTTCTTC. Protein product: CAISETGSGRNEQFF.

J is TRBJ2-3 and V is TRBV10-2, with 8 bases matching TRBD1. The CDR3 totals 14 residues. The ends lost 7 bases at V and 0 bases at J; junction bases unmatched: 3. The germline gives CDR1 WSHSY, CDR2 SAAADI. The CDR3 nucleotides are TGCGCCAGCACCAGGGGGCGCAGCACAGATACGCAGTATTTT. It yields the protein CASTRGRSTDTQYF.

A remark on this clone: At the DNA level, this CDR3 is encoded by other sequences in the same sample as well. The rearrangement joins TRBV28 to TRBJ2-3; D possibly corresponds to TRBD1 (6 bases). V shed 5 bases and J shed 1 base, with 13 bases lying between them. This CDR3 has 15 residues. Germline-derived CDR1 and CDR2 are MDHEN and SYDVKM. CDR3 region: CASSIRGPRTDTQYF. The CDR3, as DNA: TGTGCCAGCAGTATCAGGGGCCCCCGCACAGATACGCAGTATTTT.

This clone was recorded only once. This chain uses TRBV5-4 with TRBJ2-2; tentative D call: TRBD1 (6 bases). V was pared by 2 bases and J by 5 bases, with 19 bases between. The CDR3 has 17 residues. Per germline, CDR1 SGHNT and CDR2 YYREEE (reference sequence). Written as DNA, the CDR3 is TGTGCCAGCAGCTTTTATACCGGAAGTAGGGGGACCGGGGAGCTGTTTTTT. Its translation: CASSFYTGSRGTGELFF.

This sequence joins TRBV29-1 and TRBJ2-5, with 9 bases lining up with TRBD2. The closer fit of TRBJ2-7 to the DNA end suggests the J call may be wrong. The length of the CDR3 is 13 residues. Germline-derived CDR1 and CDR2 are SQVTM and ANQGSEA. For the CDR3, the DNA is TGCAGCGTTGCGGGCGGGAGGGCCTACGAGCAGTACTTC. The encoded protein is CSVAGGRAYEQYF.

This chain links TRBV5-1 with TRBJ1-2; D call uncertain. Germline lookup yields CDR1 SGHRS and CDR2 YFSETQ. The CDR3 spans 15 residues. Deletions cut 1 base from V and 6 bases from J, with 16 bases between. The CDR3 here is CASSLLVRAQDGYTF. Written as DNA, the CDR3 is TGCGCCAGCAGCTTGCTAGTGCGGGCGCAGGATGGCTACACCTTC. Filled out from reference TRBV5-1 and TRBJ1-2, the complete variable domain reads KAGVTQTPRYLIKTRGQQVTLSCSPISGHRSVSWYQQTPGQGLQFLFEYFSETQRNKGNFPGRFSGRQFSNSRSEMNVSTLELGDSALYLCASSLLVRAQDGYTFGSGTRLTVV.

This sequence joins TRBV4-2 and TRBJ1-2; no clear D. V gave up 0 bases and J gave up 8 bases, with 19 bases separating them. Germline values: CDR1 LGHNA, CDR2 YNFKEQ. CDR3 length: 16 residues. The CDR3 sequence: CASSQDRSDSSRGYTF. CDR3 DNA: TGTGCCAGCAGCCAAGATCGATCCGATTCCAGCCGGGGCTACACCTTC.

The V gene is TRBV11-2, the J gene TRBJ2-1; 8 positions agree with TRBD2. J gave up 5 bases and V 8 bases, and 5 bases lay outside the gene matches. The CDR3 has 13 amino acids. Germline values: CDR1 SGHAT, CDR2 FQNNGV. Written as DNA, the CDR3 is TGTGCCAGCTCAATAGCGGGAAACAATGAGCAGTTCTTC. Its protein is CASSIAGNNEQFF.

Written as DNA, the CDR3 is TGCGCCAGCAGCCAAGTTCTAGGAGCCTCTGGGGCCAACGTCCTGACTTTC. Residues: CASSQVLGASGANVLTF. The rearrangement joins TRBV4-3 to TRBJ2-6; D not certain. Trimming stripped 1 base from V and 0 bases from J, with 10 bases between. This CDR3 is built from 17 residues. Germline lookup yields CDR1 LGHNA and CDR2 YSLEER.

This clone was detected only once. V and J are TRBV29-1 and TRBJ2-1; TRBD2 is a possible D gene (5 bases). The germline V and J ends were trimmed by 4 bases and 2 bases, with 21 bases remaining between them. The CDR3 is 17 amino acids. CDR1 SQVTM and CDR2 ANQGSEA come from the germline V gene. For the CDR3, the DNA is TGCAGCGTTGCCCCAAAGTATGCTAGCTCCCCCTACAATGAGCAGTTCTTC. Translation gives CSVAPKYASSPYNEQFF.

The chain employs TRBV10-2 and TRBJ2-7; D is uncertain. CDR1 is WSHSY and CDR2 is SAAADI in the germline V gene. This CDR3 is 14 amino acids long. V gave up 5 bases and J gave up 0 bases, with 11 bases separating them. The CDR3 loop reads CASSTVGDSYEQYF. CDR3 in DNA: TGCGCCAGCAGTACCGTAGGTGACTCCTACGAGCAGTACTTC.

V usage is TRBV28 and J usage is TRBJ1-2; D perhaps matches TRBD1 (5 bases). Germline CDR1 MDHEN, CDR2 SYDVKM. The ends were cut back, 2 bases at V and 4 bases at J, with 17 bases in the middle. CDR3 length: 16 residues. In DNA form, the CDR3 reads TGTGCCAGCAGTTTAGCGTTGAGGGGACCACGCTATGGCTACACCTTC. It codes for CASSLALRGPRYGYTF.

This chain joins TRBV28 and TRBJ2-3, with D unclear. Germline CDR1 reads MDHEN; CDR2 reads SYDVKM. Trimming left V 8 bases short and J 4 bases short, with 13 bases between. The CDR3 contains 13 residues. CDR3 nucleotide sequence: TGTGCCAGCTCAGGACCGAAACCAGATACGCAGTATTTT. Protein product: CASSGPKPDTQYF.

J is TRBJ1-1 and V is TRBV5-1, with a weak D call TRBD1 (5 bases). Germline loops: CDR1 SGHRS, CDR2 YFSETQ. The CDR3 consists of 14 residues. V lost 0 bases and J lost 10, with 16 bases in between. This chain's CDR3 is CASSLAVGTVGAFF. CDR3 DNA sequence: TGCGCCAGCAGCTTGGCGGTCGGGACCGTAGGAGCTTTCTTT.

J is TRBJ2-5 and V is TRBV28, with D perhaps matching TRBD1 (6 bases). CDR3 size: 16 residues. CDR1 MDHEN and CDR2 SYDVKM come from the germline V gene. V lost 5 bases to trimming and J lost 2 bases, with 18 bases between them. The CDR3 here is CASSQPTGTRQETQYF. The CDR3 DNA follows: TGTGCCAGCAGTCAACCGACAGGAACACGACAAGAGACCCAGTACTTC.

The CDR3 region is CASSPHGDRANGYTF. CDR3 nucleotide sequence: TGCGCCAGCAGCCCACATGGCGATCGGGCGAATGGCTACACCTTC. The V gene is TRBV5-1, the J gene TRBJ1-2, with no clear D. Trimming stripped 4 bases from V and 6 bases from J, with 19 bases between. Per germline, CDR1 SGHRS and CDR2 YFSETQ. The CDR3 is 15 amino acids.

Comment on this clone: The identical CDR3 is also encoded by other nucleotide sequences in the sample. This chain uses TRBV27 with TRBJ1-2, with unresolved D. The CDR3 is 13 residues long. V was pared by 3 bases and J by 6 bases, with 11 bases between. Looked up from germline, CDR1 is MNHEY and CDR2 is SMNVEV (reference sequence). The CDR3 DNA is TGTGCCAGCAGTTTCCCTGATGGTGATGGCTACACCTTC. It translates to CASSFPDGDGYTF.

Only one count was recorded for this clone. CDR3 nucleotides: TGTGCCAGCTTTTTGACTAGCGCCCGCACAGATACGCAGTATTTT. It translates to CASFLTSARTDTQYF. The J gene is TRBJ2-3, the V gene TRBV6-1; TRBD2 aligns across 8 bases. Germline trimming cut 8 bases from V and 1 base from J; bases unmatched to any gene: 8. CDR1 and CDR2 (germline): MNHNS, SASEGT. The CDR3 consists of 15 residues.

J is TRBJ2-1 and V is TRBV6-1; TRBD2 aligns across 7 bases. The CDR3 has 14 amino acids. V lost 6 bases to trimming and J lost 8 bases; unmatched junction nucleotides: 10. Germline values: CDR1 MNHNS, CDR2 SASEGT. The CDR3 spells CASSRDYGEDEQFF. CDR3 coding DNA: TGTGCCAGCAGCCGGGACTACGGCGAAGATGAGCAGTTCTTC.

The chain joins TRBV5-1 to TRBJ1-4; 7 nucleotides align to TRBD1. Germline values: CDR1 SGHRS, CDR2 YFSETQ. The CDR3 covers 13 residues. V trimming: 4 bases; J trimming: 8 bases; junction bases outside the gene matches: 5. The CDR3 region is CASSARGNEKLFF. The CDR3, as DNA: TGCGCCAGCAGCGCCAGGGGGAACGAAAAACTGTTTTTT.

The chain uses TRBV6-6 and TRBJ1-1; D gene unclear. The CDR3 spans 16 residues. CDR1 is MNHNY, CDR2 SVGAGI, per germline (reference sequence). Deletions cut 2 bases from V and 1 base from J, with 14 bases between. CDR3 sequence: CASSYPLMTTNTEAFF. In DNA, the CDR3 is TGTGCCAGCAGTTACCCGCTTATGACAACGAACACTGAAGCTTTCTTT.

V gene TRBV9 combines with J gene TRBJ2-1, with TRBD2 matching 8 bases. Germline CDR1 is SGDLS and CDR2 is YYNGEE. The ends lost 2 bases at V and 1 base at J; junction bases unmatched: 5. The CDR3 totals 16 residues. The DNA of the CDR3 is TGTGCCAGCAGCGTCGTTAGCGGGGATTCCTACAATGAGCAGTTCTTC. Translation: CASSVVSGDSYNEQFF.

V is TRBV7-3 and J is TRBJ2-1; 7 bases are a match to TRBD2. The junction had 3 bases not matched to a gene; V was cut back by 5 bases and J by 2 bases. From germline, CDR1 is SGHTA and CDR2 FQGTGA. The length of the CDR3 is 14 residues. CDR3 nucleotides: TGTGCCAGCAGCGTAAGCGGGGCCTACAATGAGCAGTTCTTC. This sequence encodes CASSVSGAYNEQFF.

This chain links TRBV19 with TRBJ1-4; tentatively, D is TRBD1 (5 bases). Germline CDR1 is LNHDA and CDR2 is SQIVND (reference sequence). The V end lost 2 bases, the J end lost 8 bases, and 15 bases lay between the germline ends. The CDR3 sequence is 15 residues long. The CDR3 reads CASSITVGRVEKLFF. The CDR3 coding sequence is TGTGCCAGTAGTATAACCGTGGGCAGGGTAGAAAAACTGTTTTTT.

The chain employs TRBV19 and TRBJ2-7, with a tentative D call TRBD1 (6 bases). Germline assignment: CDR1 LNHDA and CDR2 SQIVND (reference sequence). CDR3 length equals 14 residues. V dropped 3 bases and J dropped 2 bases, with 11 bases sitting between them. CDR3: CASSIHREAYEQYF. CDR3 sequence (DNA): TGTGCCAGTAGTATCCACAGGGAAGCCTACGAGCAGTACTTC. The variable domain in full, completed from reference TRBV19 and TRBJ2-7, reads DGGITQSPKYLFRKEGQNVTLSCEQNLNHDAMYWYRQDPGQGLRLIYYSQIVNDFQKGDIAEGYSVSREKKESFPLTVTSAQKNPTAFYLCASSIHREAYEQYFGPGTRLTVT.

V and J are TRBV7-9 and TRBJ2-1; a possible D gene is TRBD1 (5 bases). The germline CDR1 and CDR2 sequences are SEHNR and FQNEAQ (reference sequence). This CDR3 spans 14 amino acids. V gave up 1 base and J gave up 12 bases, with 16 bases separating them. This chain's CDR3 is CASSLGNQGLGQFF. CDR3 DNA sequence: TGTGCCAGCAGCTTAGGTAATCAGGGTCTAGGGCAGTTCTTC.

As concerns this clone: At the DNA level, this CDR3 is encoded by other sequences in the same sample as well. This chain joins TRBV9 and TRBJ2-7; 11 bases line up with TRBD2. The CDR3 contains 14 residues. The ends lost 1 base at V and 3 bases at J; junction bases unmatched: 0. Per the germline V gene, CDR1 is SGDLS and CDR2 is YYNGEE. The CDR3 loop is CASSVTSGSYEQYF. As DNA, the CDR3 is TGTGCCAGCAGCGTAACTAGCGGGAGCTACGAGCAGTACTTC.